These T cell receptor beta chains were read from a single sample in a study of T cell repertoires in cytomegalovirus infection. TCRdb reprocessed the reads via MiXCR and lists one record per CDR3 protein. The sample contains around 800,000 distinct CDR3 sequences, approximately 30% of which appear only once. These receptors' targets are unknown. The source material was cultured CD8+ T cells from PBMCs, sampled from culture after CMV antigen stimulation. These TCRs come from a human donor in good health (CMV status not recorded). Some clones in this sample may be carry-over from other donors' samples. CDR3s include the opening cysteine and the closing phenylalanine or tryptophan. A D gene is named only where the DNA matches it firmly. Expanded clones get a size class; other rows say once, few or many, or leave the size out.

V gene: TRBV4-1; J gene: TRBJ2-2; D gene: NA; clone size: NA; CDR3 DNA: TGCGCCAGCAGCCAAGATTTGGGCGGGGAGCTGTTTTTT; CDR3 protein: CASSQDLGGELFF
V gene: TRBV2; J gene: TRBJ2-1; D gene: TRBD2; clone size: NA; CDR3 DNA: TGTGCCTCCTGGGAGGGGAGCTACAATGAGCAGTTCTTC; CDR3 protein: CASWEGSYNEQFF
V gene: TRBV7-8; J gene: TRBJ1-2; D gene: NA; clone size: many; CDR3 DNA: TGTGCCAGCAGCTGGGAGGGCCAGGGCTACACCTTC; CDR3 protein: CASSWEGQGYTF
V gene: TRBV20-1; J gene: TRBJ2-1; D gene: NA; clone size: NA; CDR3 DNA: TGCAGTGCTAGGTGGGCCCGATACAATGAGCAGTTCTTC; CDR3 protein: CSARWARYNEQFF
V gene: TRBV12-3/TRBV12-4; J gene: TRBJ2-5; D gene: NA; clone size: NA; CDR3 DNA: TGTGCCAGCAGTTCCGGACTCAGGAAGGAAGGAGAGACCCAGTACTTC; CDR3 protein: CASSSGLRKEGETQYF
V gene: TRBV11-2; J gene: TRBJ2-2; D gene: TRBD1; clone size: NA; CDR3 DNA: TGTGCCAGCAACAGGGGGCAAGGCGGGGAGCTGTTTTTT; CDR3 protein: CASNRGQGGELFF
V gene: TRBV28; J gene: TRBJ1-1; D gene: TRBD1; clone size: few; CDR3 DNA: TGTGCCAGCAGTTTATATGGAACAGGGGAAAAAGCTTTCTTT; CDR3 protein: CASSLYGTGEKAFF
V gene: TRBV3-1; J gene: TRBJ1-6; D gene: NA; clone size: NA; CDR3 DNA: TGTGCCAGCAGCTCAAACAGGGCCTTGAGCTCCTATAATTCACCCCTCCACTTT; CDR3 protein: CASSSNRALSSYNSPLHF
V gene: TRBV7-8; J gene: TRBJ1-5; D gene: NA; clone size: NA; CDR3 DNA: TGTGCCAGCAGCTTATATGGTGCAGGGCAGCCCCAGCATTTT; CDR3 protein: CASSLYGAGQPQHF
V gene: TRBV7-8; J gene: TRBJ2-5; D gene: NA; clone size: many; CDR3 DNA: TGTGCCAGCAGCTTAGGTGGGGGTTGGGAGACCCAGTACTTC; CDR3 protein: CASSLGGGWETQYF
V gene: TRBV28; J gene: TRBJ2-1; D gene: NA; clone size: many; CDR3 DNA: TGTGCCAGCAGTTTGGGGACAAGGCTAAATGAGCAGTTCTTC; CDR3 protein: CASSLGTRLNEQFF
V gene: TRBV4-1; J gene: TRBJ2-1; D gene: TRBD2; clone size: NA; CDR3 DNA: TGCGCCAGCAACCAAAGCGGGGGGGCCTACAATGAGCAGTTCTTC; CDR3 protein: CASNQSGGAYNEQFF
V gene: TRBV4-1; J gene: TRBJ1-5; D gene: NA; clone size: NA; CDR3 DNA: TGCGCCAGCAGCCAAGTATTAGGGAGCAAGGATCAGCCCCAGCATTTT; CDR3 protein: CASSQVLGSKDQPQHF
V gene: TRBV7-9; J gene: TRBJ1-1; D gene: TRBD1; clone size: few; CDR3 DNA: TGTGCCAGCAGCCCCCAAACAGGGGGGAGGGCTGAAGCTTTCTTT; CDR3 protein: CASSPQTGGRAEAFF
V gene: TRBV11-1; J gene: TRBJ2-1; D gene: NA; clone size: NA; CDR3 DNA: TGTGCCAGCAGCTTGGGGATCGGGGGATATAGGAGGGATGAGCAGTTCTTC; CDR3 protein: CASSLGIGGYRRDEQFF
V gene: TRBV9; J gene: TRBJ1-1; D gene: NA; clone size: few; CDR3 DNA: TGTGCCAGCGCCTTAGGGGGGGGCCACACTGAAGCTTTCTTT; CDR3 protein: CASALGGGHTEAFF
V gene: TRBV27; J gene: TRBJ2-4; D gene: TRBD1; clone size: NA; CDR3 DNA: TGTGCCAGCACACCTTCAGGGGGCCAGGGGATTCAGTACTTC; CDR3 protein: CASTPSGGQGIQYF
V gene: TRBV20-1; J gene: TRBJ2-1; D gene: TRBD1; clone size: NA; CDR3 DNA: TGCAGTGCTAGAGATCCTCGGGACAGTTTAAATGAGCAGTTCTTC; CDR3 protein: CSARDPRDSLNEQFF
V gene: TRBV7-8; J gene: TRBJ1-2; D gene: NA; clone size: few; CDR3 DNA: TGTGCCAGCAGCTTATGGGTAGAGGGGGCTAACTATGGCTACACCTTC; CDR3 protein: CASSLWVEGANYGYTF
V gene: TRBV6-2/TRBV6-3; J gene: TRBJ1-2; D gene: NA; clone size: few; CDR3 DNA: TGTGCCAGCAGTTACATCGAAGGGGGGCTTGGCTACACCTTC; CDR3 protein: CASSYIEGGLGYTF
V gene: TRBV4-3; J gene: TRBJ1-1; D gene: NA; clone size: NA; CDR3 DNA: TGCGCCAGCAGCCAAGAGGGGGGGCTGGGGAACACTGAAGCTTTCTTT; CDR3 protein: CASSQEGGLGNTEAFF
V gene: TRBV5-5; J gene: TRBJ2-3; D gene: TRBD2; clone size: few; CDR3 DNA: TGTGCCAGCAGCTTGGCCGGGCCGTCGGGGGGGGCGAGCACAGATACGCAGTATTTT; CDR3 protein: CASSLAGPSGGASTDTQYF
V gene: TRBV6-6; J gene: TRBJ2-6; D gene: NA; clone size: few; CDR3 DNA: TGTGCCAGCAGGGTCTCAAGGTGGTCTGGGGCCAACGTCCTGACTTTC; CDR3 protein: CASRVSRWSGANVLTF
V gene: TRBV6-5; J gene: TRBJ2-7; D gene: NA; clone size: few; CDR3 DNA: TGTGCCAGCAGTTACAACCCTAACTACGAGCAGTACTTC; CDR3 protein: CASSYNPNYEQYF
V gene: TRBV6-6; J gene: TRBJ2-1; D gene: NA; clone size: NA; CDR3 DNA: TGTGCCAGCACGTTTAGGGGCGCCGGAAATGAGCAGTTCTTC; CDR3 protein: CASTFRGAGNEQFF
V gene: TRBV24-1; J gene: TRBJ2-1; D gene: TRBD1; clone size: NA; CDR3 DNA: TGTGCCACCAGAGGGACAGTCGACCATGAGCAGTTCTTC; CDR3 protein: CATRGTVDHEQFF
V gene: TRBV7-6; J gene: TRBJ1-5; D gene: NA; clone size: few; CDR3 DNA: TGTGCCAGCAGCTTACTCCCGGGGAGCCAGCCCCAGCATTTT; CDR3 protein: CASSLLPGSQPQHF
V gene: TRBV18; J gene: TRBJ1-1; D gene: NA; clone size: NA; CDR3 DNA: TGTGCCAGCTCACCGGATGCCCCCTCCACTGAAGCTTTCTTT; CDR3 protein: CASSPDAPSTEAFF
V gene: TRBV20-1; J gene: TRBJ2-2; D gene: NA; clone size: NA; CDR3 DNA: TGCAGTGCTAGTCCATTCTCGGGCTCCGGCGGGGATACCGGGGAGCTGTTTTTT; CDR3 protein: CSASPFSGSGGDTGELFF
V gene: TRBV7-9; J gene: TRBJ1-6; D gene: NA; clone size: few; CDR3 DNA: TGTGCCAGCGACGGAGACAGTTATAATTCACCCCTCCACTTT; CDR3 protein: CASDGDSYNSPLHF
V gene: TRBV4-1; J gene: TRBJ2-7; D gene: TRBD1; clone size: NA; CDR3 DNA: TGCGCCAGCAGCCAAGTGGACAGGGTCTACGAGCAGTACTTC; CDR3 protein: CASSQVDRVYEQYF
V gene: TRBV19; J gene: TRBJ2-1; D gene: NA; clone size: NA; CDR3 DNA: TGTGCCAGTAGTATACTGAGGGTCGGCAATGAGCAGTTCTTC; CDR3 protein: CASSILRVGNEQFF
V gene: TRBV7-8; J gene: TRBJ1-5; D gene: NA; clone size: few; CDR3 DNA: TGTGCCAGCAGCCTGAGAAACAGGTTTAGCAATCAGCCCCAGCATTTT; CDR3 protein: CASSLRNRFSNQPQHF
V gene: TRBV4-1; J gene: TRBJ2-3; D gene: NA; clone size: NA; CDR3 DNA: TGCGCCAGCAGCCGTAGAGCTGGGACAAGCACAGATACGCAGTATTTT; CDR3 protein: CASSRRAGTSTDTQYF
V gene: TRBV12-3/TRBV12-4; J gene: TRBJ2-5; D gene: NA; clone size: NA; CDR3 DNA: TGTGCCAGCAGTAAGACAGTTATCGAGACCCAGTACTTC; CDR3 protein: CASSKTVIETQYF
V gene: TRBV6-1; J gene: TRBJ1-5; D gene: NA; clone size: NA; CDR3 DNA: TGTGCCAGCAGTGATCGGAGGAAGGGCAATCAGCCCCAGCATTTT; CDR3 protein: CASSDRRKGNQPQHF
V gene: TRBV7-2; J gene: TRBJ1-3; D gene: TRBD1; clone size: few; CDR3 DNA: TGTGCCAGCAGCTCGGGACAGGGGGCGAACACCATATATTTT; CDR3 protein: CASSSGQGANTIYF
V gene: TRBV15; J gene: TRBJ2-7; D gene: TRBD2; clone size: NA; CDR3 DNA: TGTGCCACCAGCAGAGAGCGGGCGGTTAGCGGGGGGTCCTACGAGCAGTACTTC; CDR3 protein: CATSRERAVSGGSYEQYF
V gene: TRBV28; J gene: TRBJ2-3; D gene: TRBD2; clone size: NA; CDR3 DNA: TGTGCCAGCAGTACCGGACTAGCGGATCCAACAGATACGCAGTATTTT; CDR3 protein: CASSTGLADPTDTQYF
V gene: TRBV7-8; J gene: TRBJ2-1; D gene: TRBD2; clone size: NA; CDR3 DNA: TGTGCCAGCAGCCCGGGACTAGCGGGGGGAGTATTCTCCTACAATGAGCAGTTCTTC; CDR3 protein: CASSPGLAGGVFSYNEQFF